This T cell receptor (beta chain) was recovered during a study of post-analysis software for immune sequencing data. As for the study in general: Multiple sclerosis in the patients followed relapsing-remitting, secondary progressive and progressive-relapsing courses. Study conclusions and caveats: When patients were compared with controls, about 5 TRBV segments were more frequent, TRBV5-6, TRBV5-1 and TRBV20-1 among them. Strong co-clustering by F measure linked samples that shared a preparation batch. Multiple sclerosis was associated with a significant reduction in normalized Chao1 diversity relative to controls.

The V and J ends lost 0 bases and 11 bases, in that order; junction bases with no gene match: 17. CDR1 is LGHNA, CDR2 YSLEER, per germline. This CDR3 contains 18 residues. Concerning this clonotype itself: Its target is not known.

Unique-molecular-identifier-tagged TCR beta cDNA libraries were used. Each sample of about 1 to 10 million input T cells yielded about 500,000 cDNA molecules, so each molecule approximated one T cell. Each CDR3 protein gets one entry after TCRdb re-called the PCR reads with MiXCR. The sample lists approximately 360,000 distinct CDR3 sequences; about a third were seen once. The chain combines TRBV4-3 with TRBJ1-1; 11 bases are a match to TRBD1. The sequence was obtained from a girl under 18 with multiple sclerosis. The sequencing sample was made of blood. In nucleotides, the CDR3 is TGCGCCAGCAGCCAAGATGCTGGGACAGGGGGAGGCGGTTCACGGGCTTTCTTT. Its protein is CASSQDAGTGGGGSRAFF.